Listed below are T cell receptor beta chains from one sample, sequenced in a study of T cell changes during pregnancy in multiple sclerosis. The data were produced by immunoSEQ multiplex PCR, yet TCRdb's version contains in-frame clones alone and is incomplete. The sample comprises fewer than 13,000 clones, about 89% of which are singletons, and approximately 5% rests with the top ten. Sequencing was performed on CD8+ T cells from peripheral blood mononuclear cells, taken in the first trimester of pregnancy. The receptor set was obtained from a female donor in good health, enrolled as a control in a pregnancy study. CDR3s include the opening cysteine and the closing phenylalanine or tryptophan. Each record gives: clone size, J gene, V gene, D gene, CDR3 protein, CDR3 DNA. A D gene is named only where the DNA matches it firmly. Rows give clone size only sometimes, using once, few, many, or a class for an expanded clone.

clone_size: .; j_call: TRBJ1-2; v_call: TRBV29-1; d_call: TRBD1; cdr3_aa: CSAGTGALGDYGYTF; cdr3_nt: TGCAGCGCTGGGACAGGTGCCTTGGGGGACTATGGCTACACCTTC
clone_size: .; j_call: TRBJ1-1; v_call: TRBV7-2; d_call: .; cdr3_aa: CASTRTLTNTEAFF; cdr3_nt: TGTGCCAGCACCCGGACACTTACGAACACTGAAGCTTTCTTT
clone_size: .; j_call: TRBJ1-5; v_call: TRBV4-2; d_call: .; cdr3_aa: CASSQGRRGGNQPQHF; cdr3_nt: TGTGCCAGCAGCCAAGGTCGTAGGGGTGGCAATCAGCCCCAGCATTTT
clone_size: few; j_call: TRBJ1-1; v_call: TRBV11-2; d_call: .; cdr3_aa: CASSSRDFLNTEAFF; cdr3_nt: TGTGCCAGCAGCTCACGAGACTTCCTGAACACTGAAGCTTTCTTT
clone_size: .; j_call: TRBJ1-1; v_call: TRBV9; d_call: .; cdr3_aa: CASSVTLSGTEAFF; cdr3_nt: TGTGCCAGCAGCGTAACCCTCAGCGGGACTGAAGCTTTCTTT
clone_size: .; j_call: TRBJ2-1; v_call: TRBV5-1; d_call: TRBD1; cdr3_aa: CASSSGTGAYNEQFF; cdr3_nt: TGCGCCAGCAGCTCCGGGACAGGAGCCTACAATGAGCAGTTCTTC
clone_size: .; j_call: TRBJ2-3; v_call: TRBV10-2; d_call: .; cdr3_aa: CASSDDVRASRYRDTQYF; cdr3_nt: TGCGCCAGCAGTGATGACGTGCGGGCGTCTCGATACCGAGATACGCAGTATTTT
clone_size: .; j_call: TRBJ1-1; v_call: TRBV27; d_call: .; cdr3_aa: CASSRGGAVAFF; cdr3_nt: TGTGCCAGCAGCCGAGGGGGGGCTGTAGCTTTCTTT
clone_size: .; j_call: TRBJ1-2; v_call: TRBV30; d_call: .; cdr3_aa: CACTEAGYGYTF; cdr3_nt: TGTGCCTGCACCGAGGCCGGCTATGGCTACACCTTC
clone_size: .; j_call: TRBJ2-5; v_call: TRBV4-3; d_call: .; cdr3_aa: CASSQASNIGETQYF; cdr3_nt: TGCGCCAGCAGCCAAGCGTCCAACATCGGGGAGACCCAGTACTTC